Presented here are 2 T cell receptor beta chains from one specimen sequenced in a study of spatial heterogeneity in lung cancer. The sample's time point: sample taken at primary tumor resection. Sequencing covered unsorted whole RNA taken from tumor, nontumor lung or frozen PBMC. From the 5' RACE reads, TCRdb called clonotypes with MiXCR, one entry per CDR3 protein. This table holds some 44,000 distinct CDR3 sequences, around 15% found once. This sample comprised PBMCs, obtained at surgery. The receptors stem from a male donor with early-stage non-small cell lung cancer.

This clonotype showed up just a few times. This chain connects TRBV10-2 to TRBJ1-5; D remains unclear. The germline gives CDR1 WSHSY, CDR2 SAAADI. Between the trimmed V and J ends, which lost 6 bases and 2 bases, there was a span of 8 bases. The CDR3 has 13 amino acids. Here the CDR3 DNA reads TGCGCCAGCAGCCCGGAAGGCAATCAGCCCCAGCATTTT. This codes for CASSPEGNQPQHF.

This clonotype showed up just a few times. The chain joins TRBV5-1 to TRBJ2-3; the D is unclear. The V end was cut by 0 bases, the J end by 4 bases, with 9 bases between. The CDR3 length is 14 residues. Germline CDR1 and CDR2: SGHRS and YFSETQ. Here the CDR3 DNA reads TGCGCCAGCAGCTTGGAGCAGGCTTCAGATACGCAGTATTTT. Protein product: CASSLEQASDTQYF.